The T cell receptor (beta chain) under discussion was sequenced for a study of identical twins (dated by TCRdb to the mid-2010s). About the investigation overall: The study deep-sequenced TCR alpha and beta repertoires from monozygotic twins, unrelated adults of various ages and cord blood to test whether fetal clonotypes persist. To rule out contamination, the twin experiments were replicated at different times with different library preparation protocols. Overall results and qualifications from the work: Compared with coincidental sharing between unrelated individuals, an excess of low generation-probability sequences was observed among out-of-frame TCR alpha sequences shared between twins. A weaker excess of twin sharing was found in beta out-of-frame sequences because the signal-to-noise ratio was lowered by fewer shared sequences. Out-of-frame TCR alpha sharing in monozygotic twins was systematically underestimated by recombination models, whereas sharing between unrelated individuals was in agreement with the recombination models. Fewer insertions were carried by abundant cord blood beta clonotypes, a similar but weaker trend appeared in young adult naive repertoires, and no such trend appeared in memory repertoires. Because the same donors could not be followed over many years, the conclusions relied on cross-sectional statistical analysis. Zero-insertion analyses could be partly confounded by invariant T cells such as MAIT and iNKT, although diverse VJ usage argued against such confounding for most clonotypes.

Every donor in the study was a healthy Caucasian. Turning to this clonotype: It has no known antigen specificity. No qualities accompany the bases; no much larger clone lies one base away.

From its cysteine to its phenylalanine, the CDR3 spans 15 amino acids. CDR3 DNA is the only sequence kept; it has 45 bases, read in frame from the first base. Trimming at the junction amounts to 4 bases on V and 1 base on J, and the germline ends lie 12 bases apart. The germline V gene specifies SGHRS as CDR1 and YFSETQ as CDR2. The library was obtained by 5' RACE. TCRdb lists the instrument as Illumina HiSeq 2000. Template switching added a universal primer binding site, and the final cDNA carried a unique molecular identifier that allowed TCR cDNA molecules to be counted accurately. Specific primers in the conserved constant-segment region were used to synthesize first-strand cDNA for the TCR alpha and beta chains. To control for contamination, every cDNA library carried two barcodes: a SMART-Mk sample barcode plus Illumina barcodes. TruSeq adapter sequences, together with Illumina sample barcodes, were added in two successive PCR steps. Sequencing of the TCR alpha and beta cDNA libraries was done on the Illumina HiSeq platform using custom primers. As for the authors' bioinformatics: Raw reads were processed with MiGEC to extract unique molecular identifiers, and MiXCR was used to determine CDR3 positions. For each individual, recombination models were inferred using an EM algorithm with the repgenHMM and IGoR tools. Shared clonotype analysis was performed with the tcR package in R, normalizing sharing by the product of cloneset sizes. Out-of-frame nonproductive sequences were analyzed to study raw recombination free of thymic and clonal selection effects. TCRdb reprocessed the public reads (quality trimming at Q25 with fastp, clone calling with MiXCR) and kept in-frame beta chains. Rows with one shared CDR3 protein collapse into an entry with the most common genes and DNA. The V and J calls come from TCRdb's annotation, not from the publication. This sample holds 1.5 million to 2 million distinct CDR3 sequences; under 35% were observed only once. Approximately 0.29% of the sample belongs to the ten largest clones.

This sequence was found in a newborn girl in good health. The V and J segments used are TRBV5-1 and TRBJ2-1, with the identity of the D gene unclear. Sequencing used cord blood. The DNA sequence follows: TGCGCCAGCAGCCGACTTTGGGGTTCCTACAATGAGCAGTTCTTC. This codes for CASSRLWGSYNEQFF.